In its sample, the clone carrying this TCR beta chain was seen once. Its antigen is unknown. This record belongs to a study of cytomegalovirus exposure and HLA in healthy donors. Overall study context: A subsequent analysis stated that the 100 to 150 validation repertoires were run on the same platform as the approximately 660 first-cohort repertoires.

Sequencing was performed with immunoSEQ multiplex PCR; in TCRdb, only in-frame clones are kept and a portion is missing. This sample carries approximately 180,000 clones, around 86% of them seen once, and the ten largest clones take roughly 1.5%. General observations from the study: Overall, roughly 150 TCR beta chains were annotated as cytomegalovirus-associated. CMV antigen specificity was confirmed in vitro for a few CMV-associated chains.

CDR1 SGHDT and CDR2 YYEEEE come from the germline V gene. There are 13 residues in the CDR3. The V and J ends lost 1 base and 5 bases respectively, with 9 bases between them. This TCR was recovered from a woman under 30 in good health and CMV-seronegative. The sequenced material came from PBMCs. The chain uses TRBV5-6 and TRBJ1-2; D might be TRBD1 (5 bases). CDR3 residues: CASSLSGWYGYTF. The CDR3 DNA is TGTGCCAGCAGCTTGTCAGGGTGGTATGGCTACACCTTC.